The rows below give T cell receptor beta chains drawn from one sample of a study of blood T cell repertoires in COVID-19. Libraries were prepared by immunoSEQ multiplex PCR; TCRdb keeps only in-frame clonotypes and omits some of them. This table holds around 170,000 clones, 88% found once. The material sequenced was peripheral blood. The origin of the receptors is a woman aged 25 to 45 with acute or convalescent COVID-19. Each CDR3 is given with its conserved first and last residue. Fields, in order: V gene, J gene, clone size, D gene, CDR3 DNA, CDR3 protein. A D gene is named only where the DNA matches it firmly. Rows may omit the clone size; those that give it use once, few, many or a size class.

v_call: TRBV28
j_call: TRBJ2-5
clone_size: once
d_call: .
cdr3_nt: TGTGCCAGCAGTGTCCGGGAGACCCAGTACTTC
cdr3_aa: CASSVRETQYF

v_call: TRBV7-9
j_call: TRBJ2-1
clone_size: .
d_call: .
cdr3_nt: TGTGCCAGCAGCCCGTTCGGCGGGGACAATGAGCAGTTCTTC
cdr3_aa: CASSPFGGDNEQFF

v_call: TRBV19
j_call: TRBJ2-5
clone_size: .
d_call: .
cdr3_nt: TGTGCCAGTAGTATAGCGGAGGTTTCAGAGACCCAGTACTTC
cdr3_aa: CASSIAEVSETQYF

v_call: TRBV6-5
j_call: TRBJ1-3
clone_size: .
d_call: TRBD1
cdr3_nt: TGTGCCAGCAGTTACACGGGGACAGGCCGTTCCATATATTTT
cdr3_aa: CASSYTGTGRSIYF

v_call: TRBV18
j_call: TRBJ1-6
clone_size: .
d_call: .
cdr3_nt: TGTGCCAGCCAGGACAGACCGGGACCCCTCCACTTT
cdr3_aa: CASQDRPGPLHF

v_call: TRBV9
j_call: TRBJ2-7
clone_size: .
d_call: TRBD2
cdr3_nt: TGTGCCAGCAGCGTAGCTGAGACGGGAGGGCTCTACGAGCAGTACTTC
cdr3_aa: CASSVAETGGLYEQYF

v_call: TRBV11-2
j_call: TRBJ1-1
clone_size: .
d_call: .
cdr3_nt: TGTGCCAGCAGCTCCAACAGGGAGAGGAACACTGAAGCTTTCTTT
cdr3_aa: CASSSNRERNTEAFF

v_call: TRBV7-9
j_call: TRBJ2-3
clone_size: .
d_call: TRBD2
cdr3_nt: TGTGCCAGCAGCTTTGCGGGAGAAGATACGCAGTATTTT
cdr3_aa: CASSFAGEDTQYF

v_call: TRBV19
j_call: TRBJ2-5
clone_size: .
d_call: TRBD2
cdr3_nt: TGTGCCAGTAGTTTGAGCGGGAGAGCGGAGACCCAGTACTTC
cdr3_aa: CASSLSGRAETQYF

v_call: TRBV5-6
j_call: TRBJ2-1
clone_size: .
d_call: .
cdr3_nt: TGTGCCAGCAGCTGGGCGGGTGAGCAGTTCTTC
cdr3_aa: CASSWAGEQFF

v_call: TRBV5-4
j_call: TRBJ2-7
clone_size: .
d_call: .
cdr3_nt: TGTGCCAGCAGCTTGTCTAGCTCCTACGAGCAGTACTTC
cdr3_aa: CASSLSSSYEQYF

v_call: TRBV6-5
j_call: TRBJ2-1
clone_size: .
d_call: .
cdr3_nt: TGTGCCAGCCTAGACTACAATGAGCAGTTCTTC
cdr3_aa: CASLDYNEQFF

v_call: TRBV12-3/TRBV12-4
j_call: TRBJ2-1
clone_size: .
d_call: .
cdr3_nt: TGTGCCAGCAGTCCCCGCGGGGATGAGCAGTTCTTC
cdr3_aa: CASSPRGDEQFF

v_call: TRBV9
j_call: TRBJ2-1
clone_size: .
d_call: .
cdr3_nt: TGTGCCAGCAGCGTAGCCGGACTCCACAATGAGCAGTTCTTC
cdr3_aa: CASSVAGLHNEQFF

v_call: TRBV4-1
j_call: TRBJ1-5
clone_size: .
d_call: TRBD1
cdr3_nt: TGCGCCAGCAGCCAGGGACAGAATCTTCCTAATCAGCCCCAGCATTTT
cdr3_aa: CASSQGQNLPNQPQHF

v_call: TRBV10-3
j_call: TRBJ2-5
clone_size: .
d_call: .
cdr3_nt: TGTGCCATCAGTGAAGGCTCTAGCACCCAAGAGACCCAGTACTTC
cdr3_aa: CAISEGSSTQETQYF

v_call: TRBV6-5
j_call: TRBJ2-1
clone_size: .
d_call: .
cdr3_nt: TGTGCCAGCAGTTACTCGCCTAGGCGCTCCTACAATGAGCAGTTCTTC
cdr3_aa: CASSYSPRRSYNEQFF

v_call: TRBV5-1
j_call: TRBJ2-7
clone_size: few
d_call: TRBD1
cdr3_nt: TGCGCCAGCAGCTTGGCCGACAGGGTAGACGAGCAGTACTTC
cdr3_aa: CASSLADRVDEQYF

v_call: TRBV7-9
j_call: TRBJ2-7
clone_size: once
d_call: .
cdr3_nt: TGTGCCAGCAGCTCGCCACAGGACCCGGAGGGCTACGAGCAGTACTTC
cdr3_aa: CASSSPQDPEGYEQYF

v_call: TRBV28
j_call: TRBJ1-5
clone_size: .
d_call: .
cdr3_nt: TGTGCCAGCAGTTTGCCAACAGAAGATAGCAATCAGCCCCAGCATTTT
cdr3_aa: CASSLPTEDSNQPQHF

v_call: TRBV11-2
j_call: TRBJ2-7
clone_size: few
d_call: TRBD1
cdr3_nt: TGTGCCAGCAGCTTAAGGCAGGGGGCCTACGAGCAGTACTTC
cdr3_aa: CASSLRQGAYEQYF

v_call: TRBV24-1
j_call: TRBJ2-7
clone_size: .
d_call: .
cdr3_nt: TGTGCCACCAGTGATTTGCTAAGTGACGAGCAGTACTTC
cdr3_aa: CATSDLLSDEQYF

v_call: TRBV7-9
j_call: TRBJ2-1
clone_size: .
d_call: TRBD2
cdr3_nt: TGTGCCAGCTCTAGCGGGATTATTTACAATGAGCAGTTCTTC
cdr3_aa: CASSSGIIYNEQFF

v_call: TRBV27
j_call: TRBJ2-3
clone_size: .
d_call: TRBD2
cdr3_nt: TGTGCCAGCACCTTAGCGGGAGGGGATACGCAGTATTTT
cdr3_aa: CASTLAGGDTQYF

v_call: TRBV9
j_call: TRBJ1-5
clone_size: .
d_call: TRBD1
cdr3_nt: TGTGCCAGCTCCGGGACAGGGGGGTTCAATCAGCCCCAGCATTTT
cdr3_aa: CASSGTGGFNQPQHF

v_call: TRBV5-1
j_call: TRBJ2-1
clone_size: .
d_call: TRBD2
cdr3_nt: TGCGCCAGCAGCTTGGCGGGGGGACTAGCGAGTTTTTGGTTCTTC
cdr3_aa: CASSLAGGLASFWFF

v_call: TRBV24-1
j_call: TRBJ1-5
clone_size: .
d_call: .
cdr3_nt: TGTGCCACGGCCCAAAATAGCAATCAGCCCCAGCATTTT
cdr3_aa: CATAQNSNQPQHF

v_call: TRBV2
j_call: TRBJ2-2
clone_size: .
d_call: .
cdr3_nt: TGTGCCAGCAGTGTAAGGGAGCTGTTTTTT
cdr3_aa: CASSVRELFF

v_call: TRBV12-5
j_call: TRBJ2-2
clone_size: .
d_call: TRBD1
cdr3_nt: TGTGCTAGTGGTTCGGGGACAGGGGGCACGGGGGAGCTGTTTTTT
cdr3_aa: CASGSGTGGTGELFF

v_call: TRBV4-1
j_call: TRBJ2-7
clone_size: .
d_call: .
cdr3_nt: TGCGCCAGCAGCCAAGGGCCCCTCAGCGGGTACGAGCAGTACTTC
cdr3_aa: CASSQGPLSGYEQYF

v_call: TRBV29-1
j_call: TRBJ2-7
clone_size: .
d_call: TRBD1
cdr3_nt: TGCAGCGTTGACTCGTCCGGGACAGGGGACGAGCAGTACTTC
cdr3_aa: CSVDSSGTGDEQYF

v_call: TRBV6-5
j_call: TRBJ1-4
clone_size: .
d_call: .
cdr3_nt: TGTGCCAGCAGTCCAGGGGAGGGCAAACGAAAACTGTTTTTT
cdr3_aa: CASSPGEGKRKLFF

v_call: TRBV7-8
j_call: TRBJ2-1
clone_size: .
d_call: TRBD2
cdr3_nt: TGTGCCAGCAGCGCGGGACTAGGCTCCTACAATGAGCAGTTCTTC
cdr3_aa: CASSAGLGSYNEQFF

v_call: TRBV11-1
j_call: TRBJ2-7
clone_size: .
d_call: .
cdr3_nt: TGTGCCAGCAGCTTAGGCGGGTATAGCTCCTACGAGCAGTACTTC
cdr3_aa: CASSLGGYSSYEQYF

v_call: TRBV18
j_call: TRBJ2-2
clone_size: .
d_call: .
cdr3_nt: TGTGCCAGCTCACCCACCGGGACAAACCCGACGGGGGAGCTGTTTTTT
cdr3_aa: CASSPTGTNPTGELFF

v_call: TRBV6-1
j_call: TRBJ1-4
clone_size: .
d_call: .
cdr3_nt: TGTGCCAGCAGTGAAGACCATAAGGGGACTAATGAAAAACTGTTTTTT
cdr3_aa: CASSEDHKGTNEKLFF

v_call: TRBV11-2
j_call: TRBJ2-4
clone_size: .
d_call: TRBD2
cdr3_nt: TGTGCCAGCAGCTTAACATCGGGAGGTTCTCACATTCAGTACTTC
cdr3_aa: CASSLTSGGSHIQYF

v_call: TRBV2
j_call: TRBJ1-5
clone_size: once
d_call: .
cdr3_nt: TGTGCCAGCAGTGAGTACGGGGGGCAGGCTCAGCCCCAGCATTTT
cdr3_aa: CASSEYGGQAQPQHF

v_call: TRBV28
j_call: TRBJ1-5
clone_size: .
d_call: TRBD1
cdr3_nt: TGTGCCAGCAGTGTATGGGACAGTGGGATCCAGCCCCAGCATTTT
cdr3_aa: CASSVWDSGIQPQHF

v_call: TRBV30
j_call: TRBJ1-5
clone_size: .
d_call: .
cdr3_nt: TGTGCCTGGAGTGTACACGCAAACCGTAATCAGCCCCAGCATTTT
cdr3_aa: CAWSVHANRNQPQHF

v_call: TRBV12-3/TRBV12-4
j_call: TRBJ1-1
clone_size: .
d_call: .
cdr3_nt: TGTGCCAGCAGTCCCCCCACACATCTTGAAGCTTTCTTT
cdr3_aa: CASSPPTHLEAFF

v_call: TRBV6-6
j_call: TRBJ1-3
clone_size: .
d_call: TRBD1
cdr3_nt: TGTGCCAGCAGTTACGGGACAGGGACAACAAACACCATATATTTT
cdr3_aa: CASSYGTGTTNTIYF

v_call: TRBV15
j_call: TRBJ2-1
clone_size: once
d_call: .
cdr3_nt: TGTGCCACCAGCACACCAGAGGCGGGAAACAATGAGCAGTTCTTC
cdr3_aa: CATSTPEAGNNEQFF

v_call: TRBV6-5
j_call: TRBJ2-7
clone_size: few
d_call: TRBD1
cdr3_nt: TGTGCCAGCAGCAGGGGACAGGACTACGAGCAGTACTTC
cdr3_aa: CASSRGQDYEQYF

v_call: TRBV28
j_call: TRBJ2-5
clone_size: .
d_call: .
cdr3_nt: TGTGCCAGCAGTTTAAGGGGAACCCCGACAGGTTTACAAGAGACCCAGTACTTC
cdr3_aa: CASSLRGTPTGLQETQYF

v_call: TRBV18
j_call: TRBJ2-7
clone_size: .
d_call: TRBD2
cdr3_nt: TGTGCCAGCTCGCTCGGGACTAGCTCCCCCGAGCAGTACTTC
cdr3_aa: CASSLGTSSPEQYF

v_call: TRBV2
j_call: TRBJ2-7
clone_size: .
d_call: .
cdr3_nt: TGTGCCAGCGCAGGTTTTCTCCCCTACGAGCAGTACTTC
cdr3_aa: CASAGFLPYEQYF

v_call: TRBV27
j_call: TRBJ1-3
clone_size: .
d_call: .
cdr3_nt: TGTGCCAGCAGCAGGTCAGGGGTATCTGGAAACACCATATATTTT
cdr3_aa: CASSRSGVSGNTIYF

v_call: TRBV29-1
j_call: TRBJ2-1
clone_size: .
d_call: .
cdr3_nt: TGCAGTTTTTCCATCAGGCCGAGCCACAATGAGCAGTTCTTC
cdr3_aa: CSFSIRPSHNEQFF

v_call: TRBV28
j_call: TRBJ2-3
clone_size: .
d_call: .
cdr3_nt: TGTGCCAGCAGTTCACCCGGTAATGCAGATACGCAGTATTTT
cdr3_aa: CASSSPGNADTQYF

v_call: TRBV30
j_call: TRBJ1-4
clone_size: .
d_call: .
cdr3_nt: TGTGCCTGGAGTCCGAGTCCGGGGAGAAAACTGTTTTTT
cdr3_aa: CAWSPSPGRKLFF

v_call: TRBV28
j_call: TRBJ2-7
clone_size: .
d_call: .
cdr3_nt: TGTGCCAGCAGTTTCGGGCGGACTGATGAGCAGTACTTC
cdr3_aa: CASSFGRTDEQYF

v_call: TRBV14
j_call: TRBJ1-2
clone_size: .
d_call: TRBD1
cdr3_nt: TGTGCCAGCAGTCAGGGGACAGGCTCCCTTAGAGGCTACACCTTC
cdr3_aa: CASSQGTGSLRGYTF

v_call: TRBV6-2/TRBV6-3
j_call: TRBJ1-2
clone_size: .
d_call: .
cdr3_nt: TGTGCCAGCAGTTACTCTTCCGGGGGCTACACCTTC
cdr3_aa: CASSYSSGGYTF

v_call: TRBV11-2
j_call: TRBJ2-3
clone_size: .
d_call: TRBD1
cdr3_nt: TGTGCCAGCAGCTTAGTGGTCACAGGGGGCCCGCAGTATTTT
cdr3_aa: CASSLVVTGGPQYF